This record covers a single TCR beta chain. These data come from a study of blood T cell repertoires in COVID-19. Study-level information: Sites across the United States, Italy and Spain contributed samples from acute and convalescent COVID-19. From T cells, B-cell-depleted T cells, or PBMCs came the material, which was cDNA or gDNA.

In the study's own analysis: For nucleated cells, counts were estimated from reference gene primer amplification. The method was immunoSEQ multiplex PCR; TCRdb's version includes in-frame clones alone and lacks a portion of them. V and J calls plus clone size are reproduced from that table; the DNA served to infer D and trimming. The profile shows roughly 57,000 clones, roughly 86% of them singletons. The sequencing sample was made of peripheral blood. The source of this sequence is a man in his 60s with active or convalescent COVID-19.

For the CDR3, the DNA is TGTGCCAGCAGCTCTCTGACAGGGAAGAACACTGAAGCTTTCTTT. Its translation: CASSSLTGKNTEAFF. This chain links TRBV11-2 with TRBJ1-1; 7 bases are shared with TRBD1. V dropped 4 bases and J dropped 1; count of bases not matched to a gene: 6. CDR1 SGHAT and CDR2 FQNNGV come from the germline V gene. The CDR3 has 15 amino acids.